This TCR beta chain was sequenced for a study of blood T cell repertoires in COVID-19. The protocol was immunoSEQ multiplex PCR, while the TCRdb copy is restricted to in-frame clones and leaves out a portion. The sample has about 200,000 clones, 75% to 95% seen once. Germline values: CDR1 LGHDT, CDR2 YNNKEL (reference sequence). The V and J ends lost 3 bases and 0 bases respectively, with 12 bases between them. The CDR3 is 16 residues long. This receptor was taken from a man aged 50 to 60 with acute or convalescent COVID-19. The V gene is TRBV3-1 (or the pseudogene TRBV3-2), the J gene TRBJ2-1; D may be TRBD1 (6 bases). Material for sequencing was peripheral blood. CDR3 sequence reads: CASSQRGSGSYNEQFF. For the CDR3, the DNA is TGTGCCAGCAGCCAGAGGGGGTCAGGCTCCTACAATGAGCAGTTCTTC.